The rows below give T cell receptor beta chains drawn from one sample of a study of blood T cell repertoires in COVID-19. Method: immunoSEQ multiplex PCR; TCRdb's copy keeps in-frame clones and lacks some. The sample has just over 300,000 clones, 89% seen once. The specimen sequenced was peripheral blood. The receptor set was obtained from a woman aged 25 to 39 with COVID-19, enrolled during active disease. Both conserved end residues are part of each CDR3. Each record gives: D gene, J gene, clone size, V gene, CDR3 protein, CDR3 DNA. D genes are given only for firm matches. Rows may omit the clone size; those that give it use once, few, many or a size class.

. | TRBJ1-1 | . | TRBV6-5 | CASRIQGMNTEAFF | TGTGCCAGCAGGATACAGGGAATGAACACTGAAGCTTTCTTT
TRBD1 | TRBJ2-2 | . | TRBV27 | CASSPSTGKAGELFF | TGTGCCAGCAGTCCATCGACAGGGAAAGCCGGGGAGCTGTTTTTT
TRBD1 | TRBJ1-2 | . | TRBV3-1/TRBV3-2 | CAIPIPSPGQGYYGYTF | TGTGCCATCCCGATACCTTCTCCGGGACAGGGGTACTATGGCTACACCTTC
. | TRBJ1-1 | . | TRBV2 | CASSVADIPSGAFF | TGTGCCAGCAGTGTCGCGGACATTCCCTCTGGGGCTTTCTTT
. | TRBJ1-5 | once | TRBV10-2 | CASSERELSNQPQHF | TGCGCCAGCAGTGAGAGAGAACTTAGCAATCAGCCCCAGCATTTT
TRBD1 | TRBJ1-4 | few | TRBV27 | CASRTASGTAEKLFF | TGTGCCAGCAGGACCGCTTCCGGGACAGCTGAAAAACTGTTTTTT
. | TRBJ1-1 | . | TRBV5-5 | CASSFTPEQGRNTEAFF | TGTGCCAGCAGCTTTACCCCAGAACAGGGAAGGAACACTGAAGCTTTCTTT
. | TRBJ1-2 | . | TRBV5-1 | CASSPPEEFYGYTF | TGCGCCAGCAGCCCCCCCGAGGAGTTCTATGGCTACACCTTC
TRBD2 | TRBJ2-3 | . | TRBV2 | CASSEASGGARFADTQYF | TGTGCCAGCAGTGAGGCCAGCGGGGGGGCCAGGTTTGCAGATACGCAGTATTTT
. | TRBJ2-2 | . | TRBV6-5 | CASSIRNTGELFF | TGTGCCAGCAGTATCAGGAACACCGGGGAGCTGTTTTTT
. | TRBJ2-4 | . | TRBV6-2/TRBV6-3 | CASSPPKGIAKNIQYF | TGTGCCAGCAGCCCTCCGAAGGGGATAGCCAAAAACATTCAGTACTTC
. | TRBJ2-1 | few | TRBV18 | CASSPRAGEQFF | TGTGCCAGCTCACCACGCGCGGGTGAGCAGTTCTTC
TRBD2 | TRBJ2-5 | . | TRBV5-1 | CASSLGLASRETQYF | TGCGCCAGCAGCTTGGGACTAGCCTCAAGGGAGACCCAGTACTTC
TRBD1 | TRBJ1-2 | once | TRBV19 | CASIRTGGAYGYTF | TGTGCCAGTATAAGGACAGGGGGCGCCTATGGCTACACCTTC
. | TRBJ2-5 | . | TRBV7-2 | CASSLVSGAEETQYF | TGTGCCAGCAGCTTAGTTTCAGGGGCGGAAGAGACCCAGTACTTC
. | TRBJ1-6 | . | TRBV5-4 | CASSLAGVLNSPLHF | TGTGCCAGCAGCTTGGCGGGGGTACTGAATTCACCCCTCCACTTT
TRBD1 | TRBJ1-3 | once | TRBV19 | CASSIPEDRPTIYF | TGTGCCAGTAGTATACCGGAGGACAGGCCCACCATATATTTT